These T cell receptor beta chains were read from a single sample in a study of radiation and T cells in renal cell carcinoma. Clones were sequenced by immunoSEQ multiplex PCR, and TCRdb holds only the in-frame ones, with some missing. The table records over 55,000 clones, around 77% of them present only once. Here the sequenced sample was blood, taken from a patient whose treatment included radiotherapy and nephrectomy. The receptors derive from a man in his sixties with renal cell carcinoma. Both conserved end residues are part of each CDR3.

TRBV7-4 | CASSSHRTGKETQYF
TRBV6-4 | CASTRPPLSYEQFF
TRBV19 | CASSISRGWGEAFF
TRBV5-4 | CASSLLNTQYF
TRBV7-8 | CASSLTGQGAADTIYF
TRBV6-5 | CASSYEDRVGTEAFF
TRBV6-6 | CASSYSSQGGYEQYF
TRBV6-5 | CASSYSSLNTEAFF
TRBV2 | CASGEGQTFNQPQHF
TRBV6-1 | CASSEVGGYSYNEQFF
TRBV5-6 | CASSLEGGTEAFF
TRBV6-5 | CASGASPSTDTQYF
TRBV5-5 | CASSLEWGGTEAFF
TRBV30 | CAWSGPGQGFTEAFF
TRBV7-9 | CASSTRTRLNTEAFF
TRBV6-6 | CASSYGNRGSEQYF
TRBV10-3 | CAINQGDTEAFF
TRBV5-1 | CASSLVAANYGYTF
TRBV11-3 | CASSLVWGEEAFF
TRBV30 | CAWSNLAWGQASNEQYF
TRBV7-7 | CASSLGGPGDTQYF
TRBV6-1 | CASSEASGDTGELFF
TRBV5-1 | CASSSGGTVIYGYTF
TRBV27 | CASSFLSVEREQFF
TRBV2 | CASSPQGYKPRGNTEAFF
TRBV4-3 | CASSQTQGAQETQYF
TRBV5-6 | CASSLQAGGETQYF
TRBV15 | CATSTGNTEAFF